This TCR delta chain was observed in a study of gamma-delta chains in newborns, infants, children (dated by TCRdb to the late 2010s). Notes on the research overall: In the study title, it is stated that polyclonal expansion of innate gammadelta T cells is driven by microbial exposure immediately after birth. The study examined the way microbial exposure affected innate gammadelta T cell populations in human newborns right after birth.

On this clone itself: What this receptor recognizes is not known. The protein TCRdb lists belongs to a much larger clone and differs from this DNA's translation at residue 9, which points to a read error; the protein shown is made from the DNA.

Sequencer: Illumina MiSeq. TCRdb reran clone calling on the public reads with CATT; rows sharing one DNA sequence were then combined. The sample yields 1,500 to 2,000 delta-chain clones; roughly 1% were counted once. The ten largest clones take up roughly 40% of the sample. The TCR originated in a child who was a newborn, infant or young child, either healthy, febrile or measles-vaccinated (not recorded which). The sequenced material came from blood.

The DNA reads TGTGCCTGTGACGAAGTACTGGGGACCCCGTACACCGATAAACTCATCTTT. Translated, it reads CACDEVLGTPYTDKLIF. The V and J segments used are TRDV2 and TRDJ1; a stretch of 7 junction bases matches TRDD3. In the germline V gene, CDR1 corresponds to GEAIGNYY and CDR2 to EKD. Unmatched junction bases come to 12, with V trimmed by 3 bases and J by 0 bases. Reading from cysteine to phenylalanine, the CDR3 counts 17 amino acids. Only the CDR3 portion is preserved as DNA: 51 bases, with reading frame beginning at the first base.